These T cell receptor beta chains were read from a single sample in a study of blood T cell repertoires in COVID-19. Assay used: immunoSEQ multiplex PCR; TCRdb lists only in-frame clones, some missing. The data show about 160,000 clones, around 81% seen once. Sequencing was done on a sample of peripheral blood. Receptor source: a man in his 60s with active or convalescent COVID-19. Each CDR3 is given with its conserved first and last residue. The D gene is left open where the match is weak. Size values are once, few and many counts, or a class for expanded clones, and some rows have none.

d_call clone_size j_call v_call cdr3_aa cdr3_nt
. . TRBJ2-6 TRBV19 CASSMRGYGGANVLTF TGTGCCAGTAGTATGCGAGGGTACGGTGGGGCCAACGTCCTGACTTTC
TRBD1 . TRBJ2-1 TRBV5-4 CASSFAGTGVNEQFF TGTGCCAGCAGCTTTGCTGGGACAGGGGTTAATGAGCAGTTCTTC
TRBD1 . TRBJ1-2 TRBV4-1 CASSQSTGGSSYGYTF TGCGCCAGCAGCCAATCTACAGGGGGTTCTTCCTATGGCTACACCTTC
TRBD2 . TRBJ2-1 TRBV5-1 CASSSGGAVGNEQFF TGCGCCAGCAGTAGCGGGGGGGCCGTAGGTAATGAGCAGTTCTTC
. . TRBJ1-2 TRBV7-2 CASSFSGYGYTF TGTGCCAGCAGCTTCAGTGGCTATGGCTACACCTTC
. . TRBJ1-1 TRBV15 CATSQQSTEAFF TGTGCCACCAGCCAACAGTCCACTGAAGCTTTCTTT
. once TRBJ1-3 TRBV11-3 CASSRHPSLSGNTIYF TGTGCCAGCAGCAGACACCCCAGCCTTTCTGGAAACACCATATATTTT
TRBD2 . TRBJ2-3 TRBV7-2 CASGSGRTDTQYF TGTGCCAGCGGTAGCGGGAGGACAGATACGCAGTATTTT
. . TRBJ2-7 TRBV18 CASSPGTGLGGVYEQYF TGTGCCAGCTCACCAGGGACTGGCTTAGGCGGCGTGTACGAGCAGTACTTC
. . TRBJ2-1 TRBV5-4 CASSLAQEQFF TGTGCCAGCAGCTTGGCCCAAGAGCAGTTCTTC
. . TRBJ1-2 TRBV4-1 CASSQSSGSVANYGYTF TGCGCCAGCAGCCAAAGCTCCGGGTCAGTGGCAAACTATGGCTACACCTTC
TRBD2 . TRBJ2-5 TRBV6-6 CASSYYLAGSGTQYF TGTGCCAGCAGTTACTACCTAGCGGGGTCGGGGACCCAGTACTTC
TRBD1 few TRBJ1-6 TRBV10-3 CAISESDRVWHSPLHF TGTGCCATCAGTGAGTCGGACAGGGTTTGGCATTCACCCCTCCACTTT
TRBD1 . TRBJ2-7 TRBV18 CASAPGQDGEQYF TGTGCCAGCGCACCGGGACAGGACGGAGAGCAGTACTTC
TRBD1 . TRBJ1-2 TRBV10-3 CAISDPRQGSYGYTF TGTGCCATCAGTGACCCGCGACAGGGATCCTATGGCTACACCTTC
. once TRBJ1-1 TRBV6-5 CASSPTGNTEAFF TGTGCCAGCAGTCCGACAGGGAACACTGAAGCTTTCTTT